These 18 T cell receptor beta chains originate from one sample sequenced in a study of blood T cell repertoires in COVID-19. The assay was immunoSEQ multiplex PCR, and TCRdb's table has in-frame clones only and misses some. The sample shows roughly 290,000 clones, around 81% of them seen only once. Material for sequencing was peripheral blood. Receptor source: a person aged 65 to 85 with COVID-19, enrolled during active disease.

Details on this clone: The sample holds other DNA sequences that translate to the same CDR3. V and J are TRBV28 and TRBJ2-2; D uncertain. V shed 1 base and J shed 8 bases, with 5 bases lying between them. Germline V gene data show CDR1 as MDHEN and CDR2 as SYDVKM. CDR3 length: 12 residues. This chain's CDR3 is CASSLSLGELFF. CDR3 DNA: TGTGCCAGCAGTTTATCTCTTGGGGAGCTGTTTTTT.

The V and J genes are TRBV28 and TRBJ2-7, with 7 bases identical to TRBD2. V was clipped by 2 bases and J by 4 bases; unmatched bases: 8. This CDR3 is built from 15 residues. Germline V gene data show CDR1 as MDHEN and CDR2 as SYDVKM. The DNA for the CDR3 is TGTGCCAGCAGTTTAGGCGGGACGGGGGGTTACGAGCAGTACTTC. This gives the protein CASSLGGTGGYEQYF.

V is TRBV12-5 and J is TRBJ2-5, with D maybe TRBD1 (6 bases). The CDR3 sequence is 13 residues long. Trimming stripped 4 bases from V and 5 bases from J, with 11 bases between. The germline gives CDR1 LGHNT, CDR2 FRNRAP. The CDR3 DNA reads TGTGCTAGTGGTTGGGGGCTATTGGAGACCCAGTACTTC. It is translated as CASGWGLLETQYF.

The gene calls are TRBV9 and TRBJ2-3; 7 nucleotides match TRBD1. This CDR3 spans 15 amino acids. Germline V gene data show CDR1 as SGDLS and CDR2 as YYNGEE. J was trimmed by 2 bases and V by 3 bases; bases with no gene match: 6. In nucleotides, the CDR3 is TGTGCCAGCAGCGCCGGGACAGTCCCCACAGATACGCAGTATTTT. Residues: CASSAGTVPTDTQYF. Filled out from reference TRBV9 and TRBJ2-3, the complete variable domain reads DSGVTQTPKHLITATGQRVTLRCSPRSGDLSVYWYQQSLDQGLQFLIQYYNGEERAKGNILERFSAQQFPDLHSELNLSSLELGDSALYFCASSAGTVPTDTQYFGPGTRLTVL.

The rearrangement links TRBV14 to TRBJ1-1, with 8 positions matching TRBD1. V lost 4 bases, J lost 0 bases, and 1 base stayed unmatched. Germline V gives CDR1 SGHDN, CDR2 FVKESK. This CDR3 has 14 amino acids. CDR3 loop: CASSRDRLNTEAFF. CDR3 sequence (DNA): TGTGCCAGCAGCCGGGACAGGTTGAACACTGAAGCTTTCTTT.

V is TRBV6-2 or TRBV6-3 and J is TRBJ2-7; 11 bases agree with TRBD2. CDR1 MNHEY and CDR2 SVGEGT come from the germline V gene. After removal of 5 bases from V and 0 bases from J, the junction contained 6 bases not matched to a gene. The CDR3 runs to 16 residues. The CDR3 here is CASSRLAGGASYEQYF. The DNA for the CDR3 is TGTGCCAGCAGTCGGCTAGCGGGAGGCGCCTCCTACGAGCAGTACTTC.

The V and J genes are TRBV27 and TRBJ2-2, with TRBD1 identical over 10 bases. The germline V gene encodes CDR1 MNHEY and CDR2 SMNVEV (reference sequence). The junction had 13 bases not matched to a gene; V was cut back by 7 bases and J by 8 bases. This CDR3 has 16 amino acids. CDR3 loop: CASTSSGTGDWGELFF. The CDR3 nucleotides are TGTGCCAGCACCTCTTCCGGGACAGGGGACTGGGGGGAGCTGTTTTTT.

The chain employs TRBV6-1 and TRBJ2-3, with 10 nucleotides matching TRBD2. V was clipped by 2 bases and J by 3 bases; unmatched bases: 5. In germline, CDR1 is MNHNS, CDR2 SASEGT. The CDR3 sequence is 16 residues long. The CDR3 loop is CASSEFPTSGTDTQYF. CDR3 sequence (DNA): TGTGCCAGCAGTGAATTCCCGACTAGCGGGACAGATACGCAGTATTTT.

J is TRBJ1-4 and V is TRBV28, with TRBD1 identical over 7 bases. Germline loops: CDR1 MDHEN, CDR2 SYDVKM. J was trimmed by 0 bases and V by 5 bases; bases with no gene match: 6. The CDR3 sequence is 16 residues long. The CDR3 sequence: CASSASDRATNEKLFF. The CDR3 bases are TGTGCCAGCAGTGCATCAGACAGGGCAACTAATGAAAAACTGTTTTTT.

The chain links TRBV7-2 to TRBJ1-3; 7 bases are shared with TRBD1. The CDR3 covers 15 residues. Germline CDR1 and CDR2: SGHTA and FQGNSA. Trimming took 3 bases from V and 4 from J; bases not matched to a gene: 6. CDR3 sequence reads: CASSFTGVGGNTIYF. In nucleotides, the CDR3 is TGTGCCAGCAGCTTCACAGGGGTAGGAGGAAACACCATATATTTT.

The chain employs TRBV5-6 and TRBJ1-5; no definite D call. CDR3 size: 16 residues. Germline CDR1 reads SGHDT; CDR2 reads YYEEEE. The germline V and J ends were trimmed by 0 bases and 2 bases, with 12 bases remaining between them. CDR3 in DNA: TGTGCCAGCAGCTTGGCGAGGCAGAGGGGCAATCAGCCCCAGCATTTT. This sequence encodes CASSLARQRGNQPQHF.

This sequence joins TRBV19 and TRBJ2-1; 8 bases align to TRBD2. CDR3 length: 17 residues. V lost 3 bases and J lost 7; bases outside the gene matches: 14. The germline CDR1 and CDR2 sequences are LNHDA and SQIVND (reference sequence). The chain's CDR3 is CASSIGRGDPAFNEQFF. The CDR3 DNA reads as TGTGCCAGTAGTATCGGGCGGGGGGACCCCGCGTTTAATGAGCAGTTCTTC.

J is TRBJ1-5 and V is TRBV10-3; D perhaps matches TRBD1 (6 bases). The CDR3 contains 15 residues. CDR1 and CDR2 from the germline V gene are ENHRY and SYGVKD. V was trimmed by 2 bases and J by 0 bases, leaving 8 bases between them. CDR3 residues: CAISERDNSNQPQHF. The CDR3 DNA reads TGTGCCATCAGTGAGAGGGACAATAGCAATCAGCCCCAGCATTTT.

This clone has only one observation. V is TRBV27 and J is TRBJ1-5; no clear D. The V gene lost 3 bases and the J gene lost 11 bases, with 17 bases spanning the gap. CDR1 MNHEY and CDR2 SMNVEV come from the germline V gene (reference sequence). The CDR3 is 14 residues long. The CDR3 DNA reads TGTGCCAGCAGTTTGGTCGGCGGGCCTACAGCCCAGCATTTT. Amino acid sequence: CASSLVGGPTAQHF.

CDR3 loop: CASSGQGHTEAFF. CDR3 coding DNA: TGTGCCAGCTCAGGACAGGGCCACACTGAAGCTTTCTTT. This chain uses TRBV18 with TRBJ1-1; 8 bases line up with TRBD1. J gave up 3 bases and V 5 bases, and 2 bases lay outside the gene matches. Germline-derived CDR1 and CDR2 are KGHSH and LQKENI. This CDR3 spans 13 amino acids.

The rearrangement uses TRBV28 and TRBJ2-4; weak D call: TRBD2 (6 bases). The CDR3 has 14 residues. Germline CDR1 and CDR2: MDHEN and SYDVKM. V was clipped by 2 bases and J by 8 bases, with 13 bases between them. The CDR3 DNA reads TGTGCCAGCAGTTTAGAGCCGTGGGGGGACATTCAGTACTTC. Translating gives CASSLEPWGDIQYF.

This clone was counted only a few times. The V and J genes are TRBV4-3 and TRBJ1-3, with no clear D. Germline CDR1 and CDR2: LGHNA and YSLEER. This CDR3 has 15 residues. V lost 1 base to trimming and J lost 0 bases, with 7 bases between them. The CDR3, as DNA: TGCGCCAGCAGCCAAGGAGCAGGCTCTGGAAACACCATATATTTT. This gives the protein CASSQGAGSGNTIYF.

The CDR3 bases are TGTGCCAGTAGTTCGGCGGGGATCGCAGTCAATGAGCAGTTCTTC. Protein product: CASSSAGIAVNEQFF. The genes are TRBV19 and TRBJ2-1, with D possibly TRBD2 on 6 matching bases. V was cut by 5 bases and J by 6 bases, with 17 bases left in between. Looked up from germline, CDR1 is LNHDA and CDR2 is SQIVND (reference sequence). The CDR3 extends over 15 amino acids.